This T cell receptor beta chain was captured by sequencing in a study of immune heterogeneity within non-small cell lung tumors. Study-wide results and caveats: Most high-frequency T-cell receptor beta clonotypes were specific to a single patient. Locally, T-cell clonality showed a moderate but significant correlation with tumor mutational burden measured at the same site (R approximately 0.34).

Template material for each sample was 450 to 750 ng of bulk tumor genomic DNA. While surgery was under way, several biopsies spaced far apart were taken per primary tumor. Patients underwent curative surgery for non-small cell lung cancer (untreated and newly diagnosed). A total of more than twelve patients with newly diagnosed non-small cell lung cancer, all of whom were undergoing surgery with curative intent, made up the donors. This clonotype was seen only a few times. Its antigen is not known. Amplifying TCR beta CDR3 involved multiplex PCR carried out with 32 V and 13 J primers. TCRdb called the multiplex PCR reads again in MiXCR, with one record for every CDR3 protein. The sample yields 20,000 to 25,000 distinct CDR3 sequences, around 28% seen once. The CDR3 sequence is 16 residues long. After removal of 0 bases from V and 4 bases from J, the junction contained 7 bases not matched to a gene. Per germline, CDR1 SGDLS and CDR2 YYNGEE.

The rearrangement uses TRBV9 and TRBJ1-3, with TRBD1 matching 7 bases. The source is a man aged 35-49 years with non-small cell lung cancer. Sample: lung tumor tissue. The CDR3 sequence: CASSVGTGTIGNTIYF. CDR3 DNA: TGTGCCAGCAGCGTAGGGACAGGAACTATCGGAAACACCATATATTTT.